Listed here are 3 T cell receptor beta chains from one sample, sequenced in a study of cytomegalovirus exposure and HLA in healthy donors. Use of 60 Vbeta and 13 Jbeta primers characterized the PCR. Clones were read by immunoSEQ multiplex PCR, and TCRdb kept only the in-frame ones, dropping some. Of some 130,000 clones in the sample, roughly 78% were seen once. The sample was PBMCs. The receptors stem from a man aged 35 to 55 in good health and CMV-seropositive.

The V call is TRBV14, the J call TRBJ2-3; D gene unclear. CDR1 SGHDN and CDR2 FVKESK come from the germline V gene. Trimming removed 1 base from V and 8 bases from J, with 10 bases in between. CDR3 length: 13 amino acids. The CDR3 nucleotides read TGTGCCAGCAGCCAAGGAGACTTTGGTACGCAGTATTTT. Amino acids: CASSQGDFGTQYF. Drawing the rest from reference TRBV14 and TRBJ2-3, the complete variable domain is EAGVTQFPSHSVIEKGQTVTLRCDPISGHDNLYWYRRVMGKEIKFLLHFVKESKQDESGMPNNRFLAERTGGTYSTLKVQPAELEDSGVYFCASSQGDFGTQYFGPGTRLTVL.

The rearrangement links TRBV11-2 to TRBJ2-3, with TRBD2 as a possible D gene (5 bases). This CDR3 region has 16 residues. Germline CDR1 reads SGHAT; CDR2 reads FQNNGV. The V and J ends lost 0 bases and 6 bases respectively, with 16 bases between them. CDR3 in amino acids: CASSLDTRTPADTQYF. CDR3 DNA: TGTGCCAGCAGCTTAGATACTAGGACTCCGGCGGATACGCAGTATTTT.

CDR3 in amino acids: CASSTGQGLYEQYF. The DNA for the CDR3 is TGTGCCAGCAGTACCGGACAGGGGTTGTACGAGCAGTACTTC. V gene TRBV27 combines with J gene TRBJ2-5; 9 bases are a match to TRBD1. The tail of the sequence fits TRBJ2-7 better, so the J call may be wrong. The CDR3 covers 14 residues. CDR1 is MNHEY, CDR2 SMNVEV, per germline (reference sequence).